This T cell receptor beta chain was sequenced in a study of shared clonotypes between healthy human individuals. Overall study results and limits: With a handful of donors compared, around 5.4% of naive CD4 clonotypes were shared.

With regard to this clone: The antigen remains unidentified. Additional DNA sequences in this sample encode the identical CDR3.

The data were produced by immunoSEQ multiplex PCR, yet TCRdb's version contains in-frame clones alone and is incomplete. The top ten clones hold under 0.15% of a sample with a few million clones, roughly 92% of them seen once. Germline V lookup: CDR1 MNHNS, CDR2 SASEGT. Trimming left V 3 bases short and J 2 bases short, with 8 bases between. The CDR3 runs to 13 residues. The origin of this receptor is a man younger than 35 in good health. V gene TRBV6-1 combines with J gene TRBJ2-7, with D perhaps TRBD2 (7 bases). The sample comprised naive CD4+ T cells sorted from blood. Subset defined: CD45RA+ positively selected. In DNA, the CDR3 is TGTGCCAGCAGTGAGCGGGGGCCCTACGAGCAGTACTTC. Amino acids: CASSERGPYEQYF.